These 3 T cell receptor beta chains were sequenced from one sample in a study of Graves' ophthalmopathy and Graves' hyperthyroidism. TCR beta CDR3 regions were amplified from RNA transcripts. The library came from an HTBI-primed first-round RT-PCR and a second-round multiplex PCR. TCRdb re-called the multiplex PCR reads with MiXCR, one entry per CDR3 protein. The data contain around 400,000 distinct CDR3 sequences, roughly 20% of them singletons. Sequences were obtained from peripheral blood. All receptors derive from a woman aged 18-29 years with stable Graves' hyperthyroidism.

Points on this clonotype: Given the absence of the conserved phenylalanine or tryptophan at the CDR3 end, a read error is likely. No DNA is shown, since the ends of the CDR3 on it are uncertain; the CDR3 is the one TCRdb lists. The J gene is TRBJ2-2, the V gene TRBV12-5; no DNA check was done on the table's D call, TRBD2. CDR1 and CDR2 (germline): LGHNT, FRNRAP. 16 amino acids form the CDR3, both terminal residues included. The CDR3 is CASGPGTSGSTGELCL.

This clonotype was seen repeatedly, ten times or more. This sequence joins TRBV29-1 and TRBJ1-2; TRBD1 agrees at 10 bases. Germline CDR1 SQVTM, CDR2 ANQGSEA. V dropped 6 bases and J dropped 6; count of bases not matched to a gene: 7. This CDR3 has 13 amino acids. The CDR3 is CSVETGTGDGYTF. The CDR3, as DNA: TGCAGCGTCGAAACCGGGACAGGGGATGGCTACACCTTC. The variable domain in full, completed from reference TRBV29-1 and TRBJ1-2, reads SAVISQKPSRDICQRGTSLTIQCQVDSQVTMMFWYRQQPGQSLTLIATANQGSEATYESGFVIDKFPISRPNLTFSTLTVSNMSPEDSSIYLCSVETGTGDGYTFGSGTRLTVV.

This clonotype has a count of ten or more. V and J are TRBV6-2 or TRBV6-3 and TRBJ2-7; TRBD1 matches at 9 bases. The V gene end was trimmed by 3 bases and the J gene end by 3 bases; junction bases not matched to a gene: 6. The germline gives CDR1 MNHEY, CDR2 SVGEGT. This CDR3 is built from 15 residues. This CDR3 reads CASSYRTGVYYEQYF. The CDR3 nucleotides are TGTGCCAGCAGTTATAGGACAGGGGTCTACTACGAGCAGTACTTC.